The clone carrying this TCR beta chain was observed a few times. Sequenced by immunoSEQ multiplex PCR; TCRdb stores in-frame clones only, minus some. The top ten clones hold about 0.84% of a sample with approximately 90,000 clones, over 90% of them seen once. V dropped 5 bases and J dropped 1; count of bases not matched to a gene: 5. This CDR3 has 14 amino acids. Germline CDR1 and CDR2: GTSNPN and SVGIG (reference sequence). This record belongs to a study of T cell changes during pregnancy in multiple sclerosis. This material consisted of peripheral blood, taken in the third trimester of pregnancy. The chain uses TRBV30 and TRBJ1-1, with 9 bases aligning to TRBD1. The receptor was isolated from a female donor with multiple sclerosis, enrolled in a pregnancy study. The CDR3 here is CAWGGTGRNTEAFF. The CDR3 coding sequence is TGTGCCTGGGGAGGGACAGGGAGGAACACTGAAGCTTTCTTT.